A single sample is the source of the 28 T cell receptor beta chains below, sequenced in a study of high-grade serous ovarian cancer treatment subgroups. This table comes from immunoSEQ multiplex PCR, and its TCRdb copy is limited to in-frame clones, with some not included. The sample lists about 15,000 clones; 73% were seen once. The tumor samples were collected prior to definitive surgery or chemotherapy. The sequencing sample was made of tumor tissue. Receptors originate from a human donor with high-grade serous ovarian cancer.

This clone was detected a few times. This chain links TRBV15 with TRBJ1-2; D is possibly TRBD1 (5 bases). Germline CDR1 reads LNHNV; CDR2 reads YYDKDF (reference sequence). V dropped 1 base and J dropped 8 bases, with 8 bases sitting between them. The CDR3 is made up of 12 amino acids. The CDR3 DNA reads TGTGCCACCAGCAGAGCGAACAGGGGCTACACCTTC. Residues: CATSRANRGYTF.

This clone was counted between two and nine times. V gene TRBV6-4 combines with J gene TRBJ1-1; D is undetermined. Trimming took off 3 bases at V and 4 bases at J, with 9 bases between the two ends. Germline V gene lookup returns CDR1 MRHNA and CDR2 SNTAGT. The CDR3 runs to 13 residues. The CDR3, as DNA: TGTGCCAGCAGTGAGCTGGAGGGCACTGAAGCTTTCTTT. Protein: CASSELEGTEAFF.

The V and J genes are TRBV6-1 and TRBJ1-2; D possibly corresponds to TRBD1 (5 bases). Germline lookup yields CDR1 MNHNS and CDR2 SASEGT. The CDR3 covers 14 residues. Trimming pared 6 bases from V and 6 bases from J, leaving 17 bases between. This chain's CDR3 is CASRALWGVHGYTF. CDR3 in DNA: TGTGCCAGCAGGGCCCTTTGGGGCGTACATGGCTACACCTTC.

The genes are TRBV9 and TRBJ2-3; the D is unclear. CDR1 and CDR2 from the germline V gene are SGDLS and YYNGEE. This CDR3 is 13 amino acids long. Trimming shortened V by 0 bases and J by 2 bases, and 4 bases separated the two germline ends. The DNA for the CDR3 is TGTGCCAGCAGCGTAGTTAACACAGATACGCAGTATTTT. Protein product: CASSVVNTDTQYF. The variable domain in full, with the rest retrieved from reference TRBV9 and TRBJ2-3, is DSGVTQTPKHLITATGQRVTLRCSPRSGDLSVYWYQQSLDQGLQFLIQYYNGEERAKGNILERFSAQQFPDLHSELNLSSLELGDSALYFCASSVVNTDTQYFGPGTRLTVL.

The CDR3, as DNA: TGTGCCACCGTAGGAGCATACTCCTACGAGCAGTACTTC. It translates to CATVGAYSYEQYF. The rearrangement links TRBV7-9 to TRBJ2-7; the D is unclear. Germline loops: CDR1 SEHNR, CDR2 FQNEAQ (reference sequence). This CDR3 has 13 residues. Between the trimmed V and J ends, which lost 10 bases and 0 bases, there was a span of 13 bases.

This clone was counted only a few times. CDR3 DNA sequence: TGTGCCAGCGCGGGTGTCAACTCCTACAATGAGCAGTTCTTC. It translates to CASAGVNSYNEQFF. The chain combines TRBV11-2 with TRBJ2-1; TRBD2 might be the D (5 bases). Looked up from germline, CDR1 is SGHAT and CDR2 is FQNNGV. The CDR3 runs 14 residues. The V and J ends lost 8 bases and 0 bases respectively, with 11 bases between them. Full variable domain (missing parts from reference TRBV11-2 and TRBJ2-1): EAGVAQSPRYKIIEKRQSVAFWCNPISGHATLYWYQQILGQGPKLLIQFQNNGVVDDSQLPKDRFSAERLKGVDSTLKIQPAKLEDSAVYLCASAGVNSYNEQFFGPGTRLTVL.

This chain connects TRBV7-8 to TRBJ1-6; D remains ambiguous. Germline assignment: CDR1 SGHVS and CDR2 FQNEAQ. The CDR3 length is 12 residues. V dropped 3 bases and J dropped 8 bases, with 5 bases sitting between them. The CDR3 DNA reads TGTGCCAGCAGCTTTACTGATTCACCCCTCCACTTT. It encodes CASSFTDSPLHF.

The V call is TRBV4-2, the J call TRBJ2-7, with D tentatively TRBD1 (6 bases). Deletions cut 5 bases from V and 3 bases from J, with 17 bases between. This CDR3 is built from 15 residues. Germline CDR1 LGHNA, CDR2 YNFKEQ. CDR3 sequence: CASSTLRGRSYEQYF. The CDR3 coding sequence is TGTGCCAGCAGCACCCTCAGGGGAAGGAGCTACGAGCAGTACTTC.

J is TRBJ1-5 and V is TRBV7-8; D is perhaps TRBD1 (5 bases). CDR1 is SGHVS and CDR2 is FQNEAQ in the germline V gene. V lost 3 bases to trimming and J lost 8 bases, with 14 bases between them. The CDR3 consists of 14 residues. As DNA, the CDR3 is TGTGCCAGCAGCTTTTTCCTTGGGGCGGAGCCCCAGCATTTT. Its protein product is CASSFFLGAEPQHF.

The V gene is TRBV4-3, the J gene TRBJ1-2; 7 bases are a match to TRBD1. The CDR3 totals 16 residues. The germline gives CDR1 LGHNA, CDR2 YSLEER. The V segment lost 4 bases and the J segment 0 bases; nucleotides outside the gene matches: 8. The CDR3 DNA reads TGCGCCAGCAGCCCCCAAGGACAGGAGACTAACTATGGCTACACCTTC. Its protein product is CASSPQGQETNYGYTF.

The chain links TRBV4-1 to TRBJ2-3; the match to TRBD2 covers 8 bases. CDR3 size: 17 residues. From germline, CDR1 is MGHRA and CDR2 YSYEKL. Trimming at V came to 0 bases and at J to 0 bases, leaving 5 bases not matched to a gene. The CDR3 region is CASSQEPSGSSTDTQYF. The DNA of the CDR3 is TGCGCCAGCAGCCAAGAACCTAGCGGGTCTAGCACAGATACGCAGTATTTT.

This clone was observed a single time. V and J are TRBV7-9 and TRBJ1-2, with no clear D. The CDR3 has 16 residues. Germline loops: CDR1 SEHNR, CDR2 FQNEAQ (reference sequence). Trimming removed 5 bases from V and 0 bases from J, with 16 bases in between. The CDR3 loop is CASSPGSARANYGYTF. The CDR3 bases are TGTGCCAGCAGCCCTGGGTCGGCACGAGCTAACTATGGCTACACCTTC.

This clone was seen a few times. The chain is built from TRBV15 and TRBJ1-5; the match to TRBD1 covers 9 bases. The CDR3 has 15 residues. CDR1 and CDR2 (germline): LNHNV, YYDKDF (reference sequence). Trimming cost V 3 bases and J 6 bases; bases outside gene matches: 6. The CDR3 sequence is CATSSSDRGIQPQHF. CDR3 nucleotide sequence: TGTGCCACCAGCAGTTCCGACAGGGGGATTCAGCCCCAGCATTTT.

This clone came up a few times. The chain links TRBV4-2 to TRBJ1-2, with TRBD1 identical over 10 bases. The V segment lost 3 bases and the J segment 7 bases; nucleotides outside the gene matches: 5. Germline V gene lookup returns CDR1 LGHNA and CDR2 YNFKEQ. There are 14 residues in the CDR3. The CDR3 DNA follows: TGTGCCAGCAGCCAGACGGGACAGGGGTCTGGCTACACCTTC. Its protein is CASSQTGQGSGYTF.

The chain is built from TRBV5-4 and TRBJ1-3, with TRBD1 identical over 7 bases. The V segment lost 3 bases and the J segment 0 bases; nucleotides outside the gene matches: 3. Germline values: CDR1 SGHNT, CDR2 YYREEE (reference sequence). The CDR3 is 15 amino acids. In DNA form, the CDR3 reads TGTGCCAGCAGCTCAGGACAGGTCTCTGGAAACACCATATATTTT. Amino acid sequence: CASSSGQVSGNTIYF. Variable domain in full (rest from reference TRBV5-4 and TRBJ1-3): ETGVTQSPTHLIKTRGQQVTLRCSSQSGHNTVSWYQQALGQGPQFIFQYYREEENGRGNFPPRFSGLQFPNYSSELNVNALELDDSALYLCASSSGQVSGNTIYFGEGSWLTVV.

This sequence joins TRBV28 and TRBJ2-6; 7 positions match TRBD1. Germline assignment: CDR1 MDHEN and CDR2 SYDVKM. J lost 1 base, V lost 6 bases, and 9 bases had no gene match. The CDR3 extends over 17 amino acids. The CDR3 DNA reads TGTGCCAGCAGCTACCAGACAGGGCGGTCTGGGGCCAACGTCCTGACTTTC. Residues: CASSYQTGRSGANVLTF.

The chain recombines TRBV2 with TRBJ2-3; 9 bases fit TRBD1. This CDR3 comprises 14 residues. Germline V gene sequence: CDR1 SNHLY, CDR2 FYNNEI. Germline trimming cut 7 bases from V and 5 bases from J; bases unmatched to any gene: 7. The CDR3: CASTVQGAGDTQYF. The CDR3, as DNA: TGTGCCAGCACCGTACAGGGGGCGGGAGATACGCAGTATTTT. Full variable domain (missing parts from reference TRBV2 and TRBJ2-3): EPEVTQTPSHQVTQMGQEVILRCVPISNHLYFYWYRQILGQKVEFLVSFYNNEISEKSEIFDDQFSVERPDGSNFTLKIRSTKLEDSAMYFCASTVQGAGDTQYFGPGTRLTVL.

The chain is built from TRBV7-9 and TRBJ2-4, with TRBD2 identical over 12 bases. Losses at the gene ends were 1 base for V and 9 bases for J; bases not matched to a gene: 7. The CDR3 loop spans 16 amino acids. Germline V CDR1 and CDR2: SEHNR, FQNEAQ (reference sequence). The CDR3 DNA follows: TGTGCCAGCAGCTTAGGATCTAGCGGGGGGGCCGGCATTCAGTACTTC. Translated: CASSLGSSGGAGIQYF.

The chain has TRBV19 and TRBJ2-7; 8 positions agree with TRBD1. The CDR3 is made up of 13 amino acids. V lost 5 bases to trimming and J lost 2 bases; unmatched junction nucleotides: 2. The V gene's germline CDR1 is LNHDA and CDR2 SQIVND (reference sequence). CDR3 bases: TGTGCCAGTAGTTACAGGGGGGCCTACGAGCAGTACTTC. This codes for CASSYRGAYEQYF.

The V gene is TRBV9, the J gene TRBJ2-1; D is possibly TRBD2 (5 bases). Germline CDR1 SGDLS, CDR2 YYNGEE. With 3 bases removed from V and 9 bases from J, the gap between germline ends came to 13 bases. The CDR3 contains 13 residues. CDR3 sequence: CASSAPLGIEQFF. DNA for the CDR3: TGTGCCAGCAGCGCCCCACTAGGGATTGAGCAGTTCTTC.

The chain employs TRBV7-3 and TRBJ1-1; the match to TRBD1 covers 11 bases. Looked up from germline, CDR1 is SGHTA and CDR2 is FQGTGA. CDR3 size: 14 residues. J lost 6 bases, V lost 5 bases, and 5 bases had no gene match. The CDR3 spells CASSRDRGGAEAFF. CDR3 nucleotides: TGTGCCAGCAGCCGGGACAGGGGGGGCGCTGAAGCTTTCTTT.

This chain connects TRBV5-4 to TRBJ2-3; 7 bases are shared with TRBD2. Germline V gene lookup returns CDR1 SGHNT and CDR2 YYREEE (reference sequence). Trimming removed 4 bases from V and 5 bases from J; junction bases left unmatched: 7. CDR3 length: 14 amino acids. The DNA of the CDR3 is TGTGCCAGCAGCAAACCCGGGGGGAAAGATACGCAGTATTTT. Translation: CASSKPGGKDTQYF.

This clone is judged medium-sized. The chain combines TRBV6-4 with TRBJ2-2; D is possibly TRBD2 (5 bases). CDR1 is MRHNA, CDR2 SNTAGT, per germline. V dropped 3 bases and J dropped 6 bases, with 8 bases sitting between them. This CDR3 contains 13 residues. The CDR3 protein is CASSDEEAGELFF. CDR3 DNA: TGTGCCAGCAGTGATGAGGAGGCCGGGGAGCTGTTTTTT.

V usage is TRBV5-8 and J usage is TRBJ2-5; 8 nucleotides agree with TRBD2. The CDR3 runs to 15 residues. Unmatched junction bases numbered 10, after V lost 4 bases and J lost 5 bases. Per germline, CDR1 SGHTS and CDR2 YDEGEE. The CDR3 is CASSQPRTSRETQYF. The CDR3, as DNA: TGTGCCAGCAGCCAGCCCCGGACTAGCCGGGAGACCCAGTACTTC. Filled out from reference TRBV5-8 and TRBJ2-5, the complete variable domain reads EAGVTQSPTHLIKTRGQQATLRCSPISGHTSVYWYQQALGLGLQFLLWYDEGEERNRGNFPPRFSGRQFPNYSSELNVNALELEDSALYLCASSQPRTSRETQYFGPGTRLLVL.

This clone occurred a few times. The V call is TRBV4-3, the J call TRBJ1-6; the match to TRBD1 covers 7 bases. The V segment lost 4 bases and the J segment 9 bases; nucleotides outside the gene matches: 9. The CDR3 is 15 amino acids. Germline-derived CDR1 and CDR2 are LGHNA and YSLEER. The CDR3 bases are TGCGCCAGCAGCCCCAGTGACAGGGTGAGTTCACCCCTCCACTTT. Its protein product is CASSPSDRVSSPLHF.

The chain joins TRBV7-8 to TRBJ2-1; possibly TRBD2 for D (5 bases). The CDR3 is 13 amino acids. Germline-derived CDR1 and CDR2 are SGHVS and FQNEAQ. V was shortened by 4 bases and J by 2 bases, with 6 bases between the two germline ends. Written as DNA, the CDR3 is TGTGCCAGCAGCTCACTAGCCTACAATGAGCAGTTCTTC. Its translation is CASSSLAYNEQFF. Using reference TRBV7-8 and TRBJ2-1 for the parts outside the CDR3, the full variable domain is GAGVSQSPRYKVAKRGQDVALRCDPISGHVSLFWYQQALGQGPEFLTYFQNEAQLDKSGLPSDRFFAERPEGSVSTLKIQRTQQEDSAVYLCASSSLAYNEQFFGPGTRLTVL.

The rearrangement links TRBV11-2 to TRBJ1-1; a weak D match, TRBD1 (5 bases). The V gene's germline CDR1 is SGHAT and CDR2 FQNNGV. V shed 1 base and J shed 5 bases, with 14 bases lying between them. The CDR3 totals 15 residues. This chain's CDR3 is CASSLVFGGRTEAFF. The CDR3 coding sequence is TGTGCCAGCAGCTTAGTTTTTGGGGGAAGGACTGAAGCTTTCTTT.

The chain is built from TRBV6-5 and TRBJ2-7; tentatively, D is TRBD2 (5 bases). There are 15 residues in the CDR3. The germline V and J ends were trimmed by 0 bases and 6 bases, with 15 bases remaining between them. Germline V gene lookup returns CDR1 MNHEY and CDR2 SVGAGI. The CDR3: CASSYSGFGDLEQYF. DNA for the CDR3: TGTGCCAGCAGTTACTCAGGGTTCGGGGATCTCGAGCAGTACTTC.